The 28 T cell receptor beta chains reported below all come from one sample, sequenced in a study of cytomegalovirus exposure and HLA in healthy donors. The PCR made use of 60 Vbeta and 13 Jbeta primers. Using immunoSEQ multiplex PCR, the repertoire was profiled, and TCRdb retains in-frame clones only, with some absent. The data contain around 140,000 clones, about 9.2% of them singletons. Material: PBMCs. All receptors derive from a woman between 40 and 50 years old in good health and CMV-seropositive.

This clone was seen a few times. The chain is built from TRBV7-9 and TRBJ1-6; 7 bases are shared with TRBD1. V lost 8 bases and J lost 4; bases outside the gene matches: 8. From germline, CDR1 is SEHNR and CDR2 FQNEAQ (reference sequence). The length of the CDR3 is 15 residues. The CDR3: CASGKGGSYNSPLHF. The CDR3 nucleotides are TGTGCCAGCGGGAAAGGGGGCTCTTATAATTCACCCCTCCACTTT.

This chain uses TRBV2 with TRBJ1-5, with D tentatively TRBD1 (5 bases). CDR1 and CDR2 from the germline V gene are SNHLY and FYNNEI. The CDR3 covers 14 residues. V gave up 4 bases and J gave up 4 bases, with 11 bases separating them. The CDR3 nucleotides read TGTGCCAGCAGTGTCCAGGGTGGGAATCAGCCCCAGCATTTT. Translated, it gives CASSVQGGNQPQHF.

This clone was observed a few times. The chain joins TRBV10-2 to TRBJ2-3, with 12 nucleotides matching TRBD2. CDR1 is WSHSY and CDR2 is SAAADI in the germline V gene. CDR3 length: 15 residues. Trimming cost V 4 bases and J 4 bases; bases outside gene matches: 3. The CDR3, as DNA: TGCGCCAGCAGTGTCCTAGCGGGGGGGCCAGATACGCAGTATTTT. This translates into CASSVLAGGPDTQYF.

This clone occurred a few times. The V call is TRBV15, the J call TRBJ1-2, with 9 bases aligning to TRBD1. CDR3 length equals 15 residues. J was trimmed by 4 bases and V by 5 bases; bases with no gene match: 8. CDR1 LNHNV and CDR2 YYDKDF come from the germline V gene (reference sequence). The CDR3 bases are TGTGCCACCAGCGCGGAACAGGGGGCGGTCTATGGCTACACCTTC. Translating gives CATSAEQGAVYGYTF. Full variable domain (rest looked up from reference TRBV15 and TRBJ1-2): DAMVIQNPRYQVTQFGKPVTLSCSQTLNHNVMYWYQQKSSQAPKLLFHYYDKDFNNEADTPDNFQSRRPNTSFCFLDIRSPGLGDTAMYLCATSAEQGAVYGYTFGSGTRLTVV.

This clone was counted a few times. This rearrangement joins TRBV19 to TRBJ1-6; D might be TRBD1 (6 bases). Trimming left V 4 bases short and J 9 bases short, with 19 bases between. This CDR3 contains 16 residues. Germline CDR1 is LNHDA and CDR2 is SQIVND (reference sequence). This chain's CDR3 is CASSRDGTLQISPLHF. The CDR3 DNA follows: TGTGCCAGTAGTAGGGACGGGACACTGCAAATTTCACCCCTCCACTTT.

The J gene is TRBJ2-7, the V gene TRBV5-4; 8 bases line up with TRBD2. V was pared by 4 bases and J by 5 bases, with 11 bases of the junction left unmatched. The CDR3 is 15 amino acids. From germline, CDR1 is SGHNT and CDR2 YYREEE (reference sequence). The CDR3 DNA sequence: TGTGCCAGCAGCCTCGGGGGGGTTTCGGTTAACGAGCAGTACTTC. It encodes CASSLGGVSVNEQYF. Using reference TRBV5-4 and TRBJ2-7 for the parts outside the CDR3, the full variable domain is ETGVTQSPTHLIKTRGQQVTLRCSSQSGHNTVSWYQQALGQGPQFIFQYYREEENGRGNFPPRFSGLQFPNYSSELNVNALELDDSALYLCASSLGGVSVNEQYFGPGTRLTVT.

The gene calls are TRBV5-1 and TRBJ2-5; no definite D call. There are 13 residues in the CDR3. The germline V gene encodes CDR1 SGHRS and CDR2 YFSETQ. V lost 4 bases, J lost 1 base, and 8 bases lay in between. In DNA form, the CDR3 reads TGCGCCAGCAGCCGTACCGGCCAAGAGACCCAGTACTTC. Amino acids: CASSRTGQETQYF. Supplemented by reference TRBV5-1 and TRBJ2-5, the full variable domain reads KAGVTQTPRYLIKTRGQQVTLSCSPISGHRSVSWYQQTPGQGLQFLFEYFSETQRNKGNFPGRFSGRQFSNSRSEMNVSTLELGDSALYLCASSRTGQETQYFGPGTRLLVL.

This clone turned up a few times. The chain combines TRBV2 with TRBJ1-1; TRBD1 is a possible D gene (6 bases). There are 17 residues in the CDR3. Germline CDR1 reads SNHLY; CDR2 reads FYNNEI. Trimming pared 7 bases from V and 0 bases from J, leaving 21 bases between. CDR3 amino acids: CASTSRGTGYMNTEAFF. The CDR3 DNA follows: TGTGCCAGCACCTCCAGGGGAACAGGGTACATGAACACTGAAGCTTTCTTT.

This chain uses TRBV7-2 with TRBJ1-1; D possibly corresponds to TRBD1 (6 bases). The CDR3 has 13 amino acids. The V gene lost 6 bases and the J gene lost 5 bases, with 13 bases spanning the gap. Germline V gene lookup returns CDR1 SGHTA and CDR2 FQGNSA. In DNA form, the CDR3 reads TGTGCCAGCAGTACACACAGGGCGACTGAAGCTTTCTTT. Amino acids: CASSTHRATEAFF.

The table lists this clone with a few counts. The V and J genes are TRBV5-1 and TRBJ2-5; possibly TRBD1 for D (6 bases). The V gene lost 2 bases and the J gene lost 4 bases, with 9 bases spanning the gap. Germline CDR1 reads SGHRS; CDR2 reads YFSETQ. The CDR3 totals 13 residues. This CDR3 is CASSFRGAETQYF. In DNA, the CDR3 is TGCGCCAGCAGCTTCAGGGGCGCAGAGACCCAGTACTTC.

A few counts support this clone. The rearrangement links TRBV2 to TRBJ1-5; TRBD1 agrees at 8 bases. The CDR3 length is 15 residues. Germline lookup yields CDR1 SNHLY and CDR2 FYNNEI. The ends lost 0 bases at V and 5 bases at J; junction bases unmatched: 3. The CDR3 region has the DNA TGTGCCAGCAGTGAAGCAAACAGGGGGTATCAGCCCCAGCATTTT. The encoded protein is CASSEANRGYQPQHF.

This clone came up a few times. The chain carries TRBV4-1 and TRBJ1-4; 10 positions agree with TRBD1. This CDR3 region has 17 residues. Germline V lookup: CDR1 MGHRA, CDR2 YSYEKL. The trim removed 2 bases at V and 2 bases at J, leaving 5 bases unmatched. This CDR3 reads CASSQRDRGITNEKLFF. The CDR3 DNA reads as TGCGCCAGCAGCCAAAGGGACAGGGGAATTACTAATGAAAAACTGTTTTTT.

The V and J genes are TRBV7-9 and TRBJ2-1; the match to TRBD2 covers 12 bases. CDR1 and CDR2 from the germline V gene are SEHNR and FQNEAQ (reference sequence). With 5 bases clipped from V and 8 bases from J, the junction kept 10 bases outside the gene matches. CDR3 length: 16 amino acids. The DNA of the CDR3 is TGTGCCAGCAGCCGAAAGACTAGCGGGGGATCCCATGAGCAGTTCTTC. Its translation: CASSRKTSGGSHEQFF. The full variable domain, its missing parts supplied by reference TRBV7-9 and TRBJ2-1, is DTGVSQNPRHKITKRGQNVTFRCDPISEHNRLYWYRQTLGQGPEFLTYFQNEAQLEKSRLLSDRFSAERPKGSFSTLEIQRTEQGDSAMYLCASSRKTSGGSHEQFFGPGTRLTVL.

The chain employs TRBV5-1 and TRBJ2-5; 9 nucleotides agree with TRBD1. CDR3 length: 14 amino acids. The J segment lost 4 bases and the V segment lost 4 bases, leaving 5 bases of the junction unmatched. Germline-derived CDR1 and CDR2 are SGHRS and YFSETQ. The CDR3 sequence: CASSAGTGRETQYF. In DNA, the CDR3 is TGCGCCAGCAGCGCCGGGACAGGGAGAGAGACCCAGTACTTC.

This clone was recorded a few times. V is TRBV5-1 and J is TRBJ2-3; 10 nucleotides line up with TRBD2. There are 15 residues in the CDR3. The ends lost 2 bases at V and 4 bases at J; junction bases unmatched: 4. Germline CDR1 is SGHRS and CDR2 is YFSETQ. CDR3 amino acids: CASSFEGLAADTQYF. CDR3 in DNA: TGCGCCAGCAGCTTCGAAGGACTAGCGGCAGATACGCAGTATTTT. Full variable domain (outside the CDR3, taken from reference TRBV5-1 and TRBJ2-3): KAGVTQTPRYLIKTRGQQVTLSCSPISGHRSVSWYQQTPGQGLQFLFEYFSETQRNKGNFPGRFSGRQFSNSRSEMNVSTLELGDSALYLCASSFEGLAADTQYFGPGTRLTVL.

This clone was detected only once. The chain links TRBV27 to TRBJ1-2; possible D gene TRBD1, 5 bases. Germline V gene data show CDR1 as MNHEY and CDR2 as SMNVEV (reference sequence). CDR3 size: 17 residues. The V end was cut by 6 bases, the J end by 4 bases, with 24 bases between. The CDR3: CASRLQGAHGGGYGYTF. CDR3 in DNA: TGTGCCAGCAGGCTCCAAGGGGCCCATGGGGGGGGCTATGGCTACACCTTC.

The sample holds a few counts of this clone. The chain has TRBV9 and TRBJ1-4, with D tentatively TRBD1 (6 bases). There are 16 residues in the CDR3. V dropped 0 bases and J dropped 3 bases, with 12 bases sitting between them. Germline V lookup: CDR1 SGDLS, CDR2 YYNGEE. The CDR3 loop is CASSVAGAGANEKLFF. The CDR3 DNA sequence: TGTGCCAGCAGCGTAGCAGGGGCGGGAGCTAATGAAAAACTGTTTTTT.

The chain employs TRBV6-6 and TRBJ2-1; weak D call: TRBD2 (5 bases). Trimming took 6 bases from V and 8 from J, leaving 8 bases between them. This CDR3 has 11 residues. Germline CDR1 reads MNHNY; CDR2 reads SVGAGI (reference sequence). The CDR3 protein is CASSPGDEQFF. As DNA, the CDR3 is TGTGCCAGCAGCCCCGGGGATGAGCAGTTCTTC.

In its sample, this clone was seen a few times. CDR3 sequence (DNA): TGTGCCAGCAGACCCGGGACTATGGTTGCTCTGGCTGAAGCTTTCTTT. Translation gives CASRPGTMVALAEAFF. J is TRBJ1-1 and V is TRBV5-8, with TRBD1 as a possible D gene (5 bases). The V gene's germline CDR1 is SGHTS and CDR2 YDEGEE. The V and J ends lost 5 bases and 6 bases respectively, with 23 bases between them. There are 16 residues in the CDR3.

This chain joins TRBV6-5 and TRBJ1-5; D may be TRBD1 (6 bases). The CDR3 has 15 residues. CDR1 MNHEY and CDR2 SVGAGI come from the germline V gene. Trimming left V 6 bases short and J 4 bases short, with 16 bases between. CDR3 DNA: TGTGCCAGCAGGCCCATCGGACAGCCAAATCAGCCCCAGCATTTT. Translated, it gives CASRPIGQPNQPQHF.

The table lists this clone with a few counts. This sequence joins TRBV9 and TRBJ1-4, with 11 positions matching TRBD1. V lost 3 bases and J lost 3; bases outside the gene matches: 4. This CDR3 is built from 16 residues. CDR1 is SGDLS and CDR2 is YYNGEE in the germline V gene. In nucleotides, the CDR3 is TGTGCCAGCAGCGCCGGACAGGGGGCTTCTAATGAAAAACTGTTTTTT. It specifies CASSAGQGASNEKLFF. Supplemented by reference TRBV9 and TRBJ1-4, the full variable domain reads DSGVTQTPKHLITATGQRVTLRCSPRSGDLSVYWYQQSLDQGLQFLIQYYNGEERAKGNILERFSAQQFPDLHSELNLSSLELGDSALYFCASSAGQGASNEKLFFGSGTQLSVL.

This clone has just a few counts. This chain uses TRBV7-3 with TRBJ1-1; no clear D gene. The CDR3 contains 13 residues. The germline V gene has CDR1 SGHTA and CDR2 FQGTGA. Trimming took 5 bases from V and 1 from J, leaving 8 bases between them. The CDR3 loop is CASSPSGNTEAFF. In DNA form, the CDR3 reads TGTGCCAGCAGCCCAAGCGGGAACACTGAAGCTTTCTTT. The variable domain in full, completed from reference TRBV7-3 and TRBJ1-1, reads GAGVSQTPSNKVTEKGKYVELRCDPISGHTALYWYRQSLGQGPEFLIYFQGTGAADDSGLPNDRFFAVRPEGSVSTLKIQRTERGDSAVYLCASSPSGNTEAFFGQGTRLTVV.

V and J are TRBV7-6 and TRBJ1-1; TRBD1 aligns across 9 bases. J gave up 4 bases and V 1 base, and 7 bases lay outside the gene matches. CDR1 is SGHVS and CDR2 is FNYEAQ in the germline V gene. CDR3 length: 16 residues. The CDR3: CASSLVLGQGGTEAFF. The CDR3 DNA is TGTGCCAGCAGCTTAGTTTTGGGACAGGGAGGCACTGAAGCTTTCTTT.

This clone was counted between two and nine times. The rearrangement uses TRBV6-1 and TRBJ1-2, with D perhaps matching TRBD1 (6 bases). The CDR3 covers 17 residues. CDR1 and CDR2 from the germline V gene are MNHNS and SASEGT. The V end lost 3 bases, the J end lost 0 bases, and 17 bases lay between the germline ends. The CDR3 sequence: CASSERAGTLANYGYTF. The CDR3 nucleotides are TGTGCCAGCAGTGAGAGGGCCGGGACACTAGCTAACTATGGCTACACCTTC.

This clone turned up a few times. The chain combines TRBV5-5 with TRBJ1-6, with 7 bases that match TRBD1. The CDR3 is 16 amino acids. Trimming took 2 bases from V and 8 from J; bases not matched to a gene: 10. Germline CDR1 is SGHKS and CDR2 is YYEKEE (reference sequence). CDR3 nucleotide sequence: TGTGCCAGCAGCTTCCAAACAGGGGCGACCGATTCACCCCTCCACTTT. It codes for CASSFQTGATDSPLHF.

A few counts support this clone. The rearrangement uses TRBV6-1 and TRBJ1-6; no definite D call. Trimming shortened V by 6 bases and J by 8 bases, and 11 bases separated the two germline ends. The CDR3 sequence is 13 residues long. Looked up from germline, CDR1 is MNHNS and CDR2 is SASEGT. The CDR3: CASSVGQDSPLHF. DNA of the CDR3: TGTGCCAGCAGCGTAGGTCAGGATTCACCCCTCCACTTT.

This chain uses TRBV11-2 with TRBJ2-3, with 9 bases aligning to TRBD1. Trimming took 5 bases from V and 6 from J; bases not matched to a gene: 12. The CDR3 extends over 16 amino acids. Germline lookup yields CDR1 SGHAT and CDR2 FQNNGV. For the CDR3, the DNA is TGTGCCAGCAGCAGTGAGAGAGGACAGGGGTTCGATACGCAGTATTTT. Residues: CASSSERGQGFDTQYF.

This clone appeared a few times. The chain recombines TRBV7-2 with TRBJ2-3, with TRBD2 as a possible D gene (5 bases). V was trimmed by 5 bases and J by 9 bases, leaving 12 bases between them. Germline lookup yields CDR1 SGHTA and CDR2 FQGNSA. The CDR3 is 12 residues long. In nucleotides, the CDR3 is TGTGCCAGCAGCATTCCCTGGGAGACGCAGTATTTT. Its protein is CASSIPWETQYF.